The present entry profiles one T cell receptor (beta chain) with its context. The data stem from a study of low-dose radiotherapy and immunotherapy resistance in tumors. At the level of the study: Treatment of Cohort 1 consisted of 0.5 Gy per fraction every 2 weeks, adding up to 6.5 Gy. Each patient was administered nivolumab intravenously at 240 mg, which was a flat dose, every two weeks, along with intravenous ipilimumab at 1 mg/kg every six weeks.

Described time point: before trial treatment. Inclusion covered patients whose advanced solid tumors lacked tumor-infiltrating lymphocytes. Alpha and beta chains were covered, as first-strand cDNA relied on TRAV- and TRBV-specific primers. The authors amplified TCRs for 20 to 25 PCR cycles with a constant-region primer and a V-primer adapter. mRNA, once isolated, was amplified by in vitro transcription. TCRdb called the reads again in MiXCR, with one record for every CDR3 protein. Of around 68,000 distinct CDR3 sequences in the sample, about 30% are singletons; the top ten hold about 6.6%. Sequences were derived from PBMCs, sampled before treatment. The source is a male donor with rectosigmoid adenocarcinoma.

CDR3 amino acids: CASSLGQFRTVYNEQFF. DNA of the CDR3: TGTGCCAGCAGCCTTGGACAGTTTCGGACCGTATACAATGAGCAGTTCTTC. The V call is TRBV7-9, the J call TRBJ2-1; a possible D gene is TRBD1 (6 bases). With 5 bases removed from V and 4 bases from J, the gap between germline ends came to 21 bases. The CDR3 contains 17 residues. Looked up from germline, CDR1 is SEHNR and CDR2 is FQNEAQ (reference sequence).